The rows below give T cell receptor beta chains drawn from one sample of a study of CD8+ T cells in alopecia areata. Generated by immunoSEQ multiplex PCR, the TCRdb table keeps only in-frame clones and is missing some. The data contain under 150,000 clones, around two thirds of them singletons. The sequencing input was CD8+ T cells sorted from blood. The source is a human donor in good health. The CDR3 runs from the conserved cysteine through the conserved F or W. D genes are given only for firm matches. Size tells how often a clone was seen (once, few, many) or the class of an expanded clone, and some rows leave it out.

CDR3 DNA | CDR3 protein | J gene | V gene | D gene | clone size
TGCGCCAGCAGCCACAGGGGTTACTCCTACGAGCAGTACTTC | CASSHRGYSYEQYF | TRBJ2-7 | TRBV5-1 | TRBD1 | -
TGCAGCGTTGAGACGGGAGAGGACTACGAGCAGTACTTC | CSVETGEDYEQYF | TRBJ2-7 | TRBV29-1 | - | -
TGCAGCGTTTGGGACAGACCTAGGGGCTACAATGAGCAGTTCTTC | CSVWDRPRGYNEQFF | TRBJ2-1 | TRBV29-1 | TRBD1 | -
TGTGCCAGCAGTTTACGCGGGACAGGGAATAGCAATCAGCCCCAGCATTTT | CASSLRGTGNSNQPQHF | TRBJ1-5 | TRBV28 | TRBD1 | -
TGTGCCAGCAGTTTGGGACGGGGCGAGCAGTACTTC | CASSLGRGEQYF | TRBJ2-7 | TRBV28 | - | -
TGTGCCTGGGTCAGGGACCCTCCCTCCTACAATGAGCAGTTCTTC | CAWVRDPPSYNEQFF | TRBJ2-1 | TRBV30 | - | -
TGCAGCGTTGAGTCCCGGTATGGCTACACCTTC | CSVESRYGYTF | TRBJ1-2 | TRBV29-1 | - | few
TGTGCCAGTAGGACGGGCGGGGGGGCCTACGAGCAGTACTTC | CASRTGGGAYEQYF | TRBJ2-7 | TRBV27 | TRBD2 | -
TGTGCCAGCACGGGACAGTCTAATGAGCAGTTCTTC | CASTGQSNEQFF | TRBJ2-1 | TRBV7-9 | TRBD1 | -
TGCAGCGTTGAAGGGGGGGGCGGTGAGCAGTTCTTC | CSVEGGGGEQFF | TRBJ2-1 | TRBV29-1 | - | -
TGTGCCAGCAGCTTAGCGAATCCGTCGGGCTACACCTTC | CASSLANPSGYTF | TRBJ1-2 | TRBV7-9 | - | -
TGCGCCAGCAGCCAACACAACAACCAAGAGACCCAGTACTTC | CASSQHNNQETQYF | TRBJ2-5 | TRBV4-1 | - | -
TGTGCCAGCTTTCTCGTACCCACAGATACGCAGTATTTT | CASFLVPTDTQYF | TRBJ2-3 | TRBV2 | - | few
TGTGCCAGCAGCTTATGGGGCGGGAGCGACGAGCAGTACTTC | CASSLWGGSDEQYF | TRBJ2-7 | TRBV7-2 | TRBD2 | many
TGTGCCAGCAGCTTAGATATGGGGACGAACACCGGGGAGCTGTTTTTT | CASSLDMGTNTGELFF | TRBJ2-2 | TRBV13 | - | -
TGCAGCGTTGAAGATCAGAGGGGGCCTAACTATGGCTACACCTTC | CSVEDQRGPNYGYTF | TRBJ1-2 | TRBV29-1 | TRBD1 | once
TGTGCCAGCAGTGACCTAGCGGGAGTGTTCTACAATGAGCAGTTCTTC | CASSDLAGVFYNEQFF | TRBJ2-1 | TRBV6-1 | TRBD2 | -
TGTGCCAGCAGCGCCAATAGCAATCAGCCCCAGCATTTT | CASSANSNQPQHF | TRBJ1-5 | TRBV9 | - | few
TGTGCCATCAATACAGGGGGTAGCAATCAGCCCCAGCATTTT | CAINTGGSNQPQHF | TRBJ1-5 | TRBV10-3 | TRBD1 | -
TGTGCCAGCAGCGTAGGACAGGCAACCAACTATGGCTACACCTTC | CASSVGQATNYGYTF | TRBJ1-2 | TRBV9 | - | -
TGTGCCAGCAGTCCAAGCAGGGGCCCAGATACGCAGTATTTT | CASSPSRGPDTQYF | TRBJ2-3 | TRBV28 | - | -
TGCAGCGTTGAAGGACAGGGTAAATTTATGAACACTGAAGCTTTCTTT | CSVEGQGKFMNTEAFF | TRBJ1-1 | TRBV29-1 | TRBD1 | -
TGTGCCAGCAGCCCCAGAGGGTACGAGCAGTACTTC | CASSPRGYEQYF | TRBJ2-7 | TRBV5-6 | - | -
TGTGCCAGCACCCTCGGCGAGGTATTCCTGTTT | CASTLGEVFLF | TRBJ1-1 | TRBV25-1 | - | -
TGTGCCAGCAGTTTATACTATTCGGGACAAGACGAGCAGTACTTC | CASSLYYSGQDEQYF | TRBJ2-7 | TRBV27 | - | -
TGTGCCAGCAGCCCAACCAACCAAGAGACCCAGTACTTC | CASSPTNQETQYF | TRBJ2-5 | TRBV6-6 | - | -
TGTGCCAGCAGTTGGGGGAGGGATCAGCCCCAGCATTTT | CASSWGRDQPQHF | TRBJ1-5 | TRBV27 | - | -
TGTGCCAGCAGCGTACAGGGGGCAAATGGCAAAAACATTCAGTACTTC | CASSVQGANGKNIQYF | TRBJ2-4 | TRBV11-2 | TRBD1 | -
TGCAGCGTTGGCGACAAAAACATTCAGTACTTC | CSVGDKNIQYF | TRBJ2-4 | TRBV29-1 | - | -
TGTGCCAGCCGGACCGGACAGCTCCCGTCCCGTTTTGCCGGGGAGCTGTTTTTT | CASRTGQLPSRFAGELFF | TRBJ2-2 | TRBV25-1 | - | -
TGTGCCAGCAGCTTCCCACTCGGCACAGATACGCAGTATTTT | CASSFPLGTDTQYF | TRBJ2-3 | TRBV7-9 | - | -
TGTGCCAGCAGCTTAGCAGGGATCCAAGAGACCCAGTACTTC | CASSLAGIQETQYF | TRBJ2-5 | TRBV7-9 | - | -
TGTGCCAGCAGCTTACTTCCTAGGAACGGGGAGCTGTTTTTT | CASSLLPRNGELFF | TRBJ2-2 | TRBV7-2 | - | few
TGTGCCAGCAGTTACCCCAGGACAGATACGCAGTATTTT | CASSYPRTDTQYF | TRBJ2-3 | TRBV6-6 | - | once
TGCGCCACTAACTCAGTGGGAGGGACAGGAGCCTTCTCTGGGGCCAACGTCCTGACTTTC | CATNSVGGTGAFSGANVLTF | TRBJ2-6 | TRBV10-2 | - | -
TGTGCCAGCAGTACCGGCTCCTACGAGCAGTACTTC | CASSTGSYEQYF | TRBJ2-7 | TRBV28 | - | -
TGTGCCAGCAGTTTATCCGGGGTCAACGGGGGCTACACCTTC | CASSLSGVNGGYTF | TRBJ1-2 | TRBV27 | - | -
TGTGCCAGCAGTGCAGTACAGGGTTGGGGCAATCAGCCCCAGCATTTT | CASSAVQGWGNQPQHF | TRBJ1-5 | TRBV27 | - | -
TGTGCCAGCAGTGACGGCCCCACTGCGGCCCAGTACTTC | CASSDGPTAAQYF | TRBJ2-5 | TRBV6-1 | - | -
TGTGCCAGCCGGTGGACAGGGCCCAGCTCCTACAATGAGCAGTTCTTC | CASRWTGPSSYNEQFF | TRBJ2-1 | TRBV27 | TRBD1 | -
TGCGCCAGCAGCTTGCCTTCCACTAACTATGGCTACACCTTC | CASSLPSTNYGYTF | TRBJ1-2 | TRBV5-1 | - | -
TGTGCCAGCAGTGAGCCGGGCAGTGAGCAGTTCTTC | CASSEPGSEQFF | TRBJ2-1 | TRBV2 | - | -
TGTGCCAGCAGCTTACAGGGGGCAGGTGAGACCCAGTACTTC | CASSLQGAGETQYF | TRBJ2-5 | TRBV5-5 | TRBD1 | -
TGTGCCAGCAGCGTAGGGGGCGACGAGCAGTACTTC | CASSVGGDEQYF | TRBJ2-7 | TRBV9 | - | -
TGTGCCAGCAGAGAAAGGGGACTAGCCATCTACAATGAGCAGTTCTTC | CASRERGLAIYNEQFF | TRBJ2-1 | TRBV6-1 | TRBD2 | -
TGTGCCAGCAGCGCGGCCGGGGGAGGCAGCTACGAGCAGTACTTC | CASSAAGGGSYEQYF | TRBJ2-7 | TRBV9 | - | -